This passage covers 23 T cell receptor beta chains from one sample sequenced in a study of T cells in women clearing cervical HPV infection. The assay was immunoSEQ multiplex PCR, and TCRdb's table has in-frame clones only and misses some. In all, the sample yields about 20,000 clones. The sequenced material came from blood buffy coat. These receptors were obtained from a woman aged 18 to 69 with a cervical HPV16 infection that either progressed to CIN3+ or cleared (not recorded which).

A note on this clone: The DNA ends 3 residues before the CDR3 does, and the rest of the CDR3 is filled in from the germline J gene. This chain uses TRBV19 with TRBJ1-5; D gene ambiguous. Germline values: CDR1 LNHDA, CDR2 SQIVND (reference sequence). The CDR3 sequence is 14 residues long. V shed 9 bases and J shed 0 bases, with 12 bases lying between them. This chain's CDR3 is CASSQGNSNQPQHF. The sequenced part of the CDR3 DNA is TGTGCCAGCTCCCAAGGTAATAGCAATCAGCCC.

Partial CDR3 DNA: TGTGCCAGCTCACCACCGATGGGGCGGAGTGAC. The encoded protein is CASSPPMGRSD. The entire CDR3 protein is CASSPPMGRSDYTF. This sequence joins TRBV18 and TRBJ1-2; tentative D call: TRBD1 (5 bases). With the read ending 3 residues before the CDR3 end, the germline J gene is used to fill in that end. Per germline, CDR1 KGHSH and CDR2 LQKENI. The CDR3 covers 14 residues.

Concerning this clone itself: The CDR3 goes on 3 residues after the read ends, and that part is filled in from the germline J gene. The rearrangement joins TRBV2 to TRBJ1-2; D gene ambiguous. This CDR3 has 13 amino acids. Germline CDR1 SNHLY, CDR2 FYNNEI. The sequenced part of the CDR3 DNA is TGTGCCAGCAGTGTACGGAGCACAGATACC. Translated: CASSVRSTDT. The whole CDR3 region reads CASSVRSTDTYTF.

The CDR3 protein is CSAETGGRRSEAFF. CDR3 DNA, as far as it was read: TGCAGTGCGGAGACAGGGGGACGGAGGTCTGAA. The J gene is TRBJ1-1, the V gene TRBV20-1; 9 bases map to TRBD1. The read is 3 residues too short to cover the CDR3 end, so that end is filled in from the germline J gene. Germline values: CDR1 DFQATT, CDR2 SNEGSKA (reference sequence). The CDR3 contains 14 residues. With 6 bases clipped from V and 6 bases from J, the junction kept 11 bases outside the gene matches.

Comment on this clone: The read gets to within 3 residues of the CDR3 end, and the germline J gene fills in the rest. The chain recombines TRBV20-1 with TRBJ2-3; possible D gene TRBD2, 5 bases. Trimming removed 4 bases from V and 5 bases from J, with 22 bases in between. There are 16 residues in the CDR3. Germline V lookup: CDR1 DFQATT, CDR2 SNEGSKA (reference sequence). CDR3 residues: CSATPRRMRDIDTQYF. The covered CDR3 bases are TGCAGTGCTACCCCTAGGAGGATGAGAGATATAGATACG.

Concerning this clone: The DNA ends 3 residues before the CDR3 does, and the rest of the CDR3 is filled in from the germline J gene. The rearrangement joins TRBV20-1 to TRBJ1-4; D is uncertain. Germline V gene sequence: CDR1 DFQATT, CDR2 SNEGSKA (reference sequence). The CDR3 runs 15 residues. V shed 1 base and J shed 5 bases, with 14 bases lying between them. The CDR3 sequence is CSARAPSAQNEKLFF. Partial CDR3 DNA: TGCAGTGCTAGAGCCCCTTCCGCGCAAAATGAAAAA.

Remarks on this clone: With the read ending 3 residues before the CDR3 end, the germline J gene is used to fill in that end. The genes are TRBV5-6 and TRBJ1-6; TRBD1 might be the D (5 bases). Germline V gene sequence: CDR1 SGHDT, CDR2 YYEEEE. This CDR3 has 14 amino acids. Trimming cost V 0 bases and J 11 bases, with 12 bases left between them. The CDR3: CASSLGTGKPPLHF. CDR3 DNA (partial): TGTGCCAGCAGCTTGGGTACAGGAAAGCCACCC.

Points on this clone: The CDR3 end is not reached by the read, which stops 3 residues before it; the germline J gene fills it in. This chain uses TRBV6-1 with TRBJ1-2; TRBD1 aligns across 7 bases. V was pared by 4 bases and J by 5 bases, with 4 bases of the junction left unmatched. The CDR3 length is 13 residues. Germline CDR1 reads MNHNS; CDR2 reads SASEGT. The CDR3 loop reads CASSVDREYGYTF. The CDR3 bases that were read are TGTGCCAGCAGTGTTGACAGGGAATATGGC.

As to this clone: The read terminates 3 residues ahead of where the CDR3 ends, so the germline J gene completes it. The chain has TRBV20-1 and TRBJ2-1, with D possibly matching TRBD1 (6 bases). Germline V CDR1 and CDR2: DFQATT, SNEGSKA (reference sequence). Trimming removed 1 base at V and 1 base at J, with 17 bases between. This CDR3 has 17 residues. CDR3 bases read: TGCAGTGCTAGAGTCATTGGGGGCGGTTTGTCCTACAATGAG. Residues: CSARVIGGGLSYNE. The entire CDR3 sequence reads CSARVIGGGLSYNEQFF.

Remarks on this clone: The read terminates 3 residues ahead of where the CDR3 ends, so the germline J gene completes it. V gene TRBV30 combines with J gene TRBJ2-4; TRBD2 matches 7 bases. CDR1 and CDR2 from the germline V gene are GTSNPN and SVGIG (reference sequence). CDR3 size: 13 residues. Incomplete CDR3 DNA: TGTGCCTGGAACCCGGGGAGGGCGTATGGT. This gives the protein CAWNPGRAYG. The CDR3, in full, reads CAWNPGRAYGQYF.

Comment on this clone: The CDR3 end is not reached by the read, which stops 3 residues before it; the germline J gene fills it in. The J gene is TRBJ1-4, the V gene TRBV2; TRBD1 matches 7 bases. This CDR3 spans 16 amino acids. Germline V gene lookup returns CDR1 SNHLY and CDR2 FYNNEI. Here the CDR3 reads CASGGGGNSGANVLFF. The sequenced CDR3 bases are TGTGCCAGCGGGGGAGGGGGCAACTCTGGGGCCAACGTA.

As for this clone: Read sequence stops 3 residues before the CDR3 end, and the germline J gene provides the missing end. The chain links TRBV6-2 or TRBV6-3 to TRBJ2-5; D possibly corresponds to TRBD2 (6 bases). Germline V CDR1 and CDR2: MNHEY, SVGEGT. Trimming left V 5 bases short and J 5 bases short, with 12 bases between. The CDR3 has 13 residues. The CDR3 DNA, read in part, is TGTGCCAGCAGTCAACGGGCGGGGGAGACC. Translated, it gives CASSQRAGET. The CDR3 reads in full as CASSQRAGETQYF.

With respect to this clone: The junction shows a germline mismatch at one end, possibly a read error. The missing CDR3 end, 3 residues past where the read stops, is filled in from the germline J gene. The genes are TRBV7-7 and TRBJ2-3, with TRBD1 matching 9 bases. The CDR3 runs 15 residues. CDR1 is SSHAT, CDR2 FNYEAQ, per germline (reference sequence). CDR3 region: CASSHRDRVEETQYF. The sequenced part of the CDR3 DNA is TGTGCTAGCAGCCACCGGGACAGGGTCGAGGAGACG.

A word on this clone: The CDR3 end is not reached by the read, which stops 3 residues before it; the germline J gene fills it in. The chain is built from TRBV7-8 and TRBJ1-3; 7 bases are shared with TRBD1. Trimming cost V 5 bases and J 0 bases; bases outside gene matches: 10. CDR3 size: 17 residues. Germline V gene data show CDR1 as SGHVS and CDR2 as FQNEAQ. CDR3 DNA, as far as it was read: TGTGCCAGCAGCCAAAGACCGACAGGGAGCTCTGGAAACACC. This codes for CASSQRPTGSSGNT. The full CDR3 reads CASSQRPTGSSGNTIYF.

Details on this clone: The CDR3 extends 3 residues past the end of the read, so its final part is completed from the germline J gene. The V gene is TRBV6-1, the J gene TRBJ2-2; perhaps TRBD1 as D (6 bases). V lost 3 bases to trimming and J lost 2 bases, with 13 bases between them. Germline CDR1 MNHNS, CDR2 SASEGT. This CDR3 is built from 16 residues. The covered CDR3 bases are TGTGCCAGCAGTGAGGGCAGGGGAAGAAACACCGGGGAG. Amino acids: CASSEGRGRNTGE. The entire CDR3 is CASSEGRGRNTGELFF.

Of note for this clone: Its ends do not fully match the called genes, so a read error is possible. Partial CDR3 DNA: TGCGCCAGCAGCCACGACGGGACTAGCGGGTTTGATACG. Its translation: CASSHDGTSGFDT. The whole CDR3 region reads CASSHDGTSGFDTQYF. The chain links TRBV4-2 to TRBJ2-3; 12 positions agree with TRBD2. Read sequence stops 3 residues before the CDR3 end, and the germline J gene provides the missing end. The V gene's germline CDR1 is LGHNA and CDR2 YNFKEQ. The CDR3 totals 16 residues.

Notes on this clone: The read is 3 residues too short to cover the CDR3 end, so that end is filled in from the germline J gene. The rearrangement uses TRBV5-1 and TRBJ1-2, with TRBD1 matching over 7 bases. CDR1 is SGHRS, CDR2 YFSETQ, per germline. CDR3 length: 14 residues. The CDR3 here is CASSLLGGGETYTF. CDR3 DNA (partial): TGCGCCAGCAGCTTGTTAGGGGGCGGTGAGACC. Variable domain in full (rest from reference TRBV5-1 and TRBJ1-2): KAGVTQTPRYLIKTRGQQVTLSCSPISGHRSVSWYQQTPGQGLQFLFEYFSETQRNKGNFPGRFSGRQFSNSRSEMNVSTLELGDSALYLCASSLLGGGETYTFGSGTRLTVV.

The CDR3 loop is CASSMSRSTGELFF. The sequenced CDR3 bases are TGTGCCAGTAGTATGTCTAGATCCACCGGGGAG. V is TRBV19 and J is TRBJ2-2; D uncertain. The observed sequence ends 3 residues before the CDR3 terminus, with the missing tail filled in from the germline J gene. V was pared by 3 bases and J by 4 bases, with 9 bases between. CDR1 and CDR2 from the germline V gene are LNHDA and SQIVND (reference sequence). CDR3 length equals 14 residues.

With respect to this clone: Sequencing ends 3 residues short of the CDR3 end; the germline J gene provides the rest. The rearrangement links TRBV29-1 to TRBJ1-2; the D gene is possibly TRBD1 (5 bases). This CDR3 contains 13 residues. Germline values: CDR1 SQVTM, CDR2 ANQGSEA. The CDR3 bases that were read are TGCAGCGTTGAACGGGGGGTTGTCTCCGGC. It is translated as CSVERGVVSG. The entire CDR3 protein reads CSVERGVVSGYTF. Combining the CDR3 with reference TRBV29-1 and TRBJ1-2 gives the whole variable domain SAVISQKPSRDICQRGTSLTIQCQVDSQVTMMFWYRQQPGQSLTLIATANQGSEATYESGFVIDKFPISRPNLTFSTLTVSNMSPEDSSIYLCSVERGVVSGYTFGSGTRLTVV.

Note on this clone: The CDR3 is cut off 3 residues early in the read; its end comes from the germline J gene. The chain recombines TRBV7-2 with TRBJ2-3; no clear D gene. The V end was cut by 5 bases, the J end by 2 bases, with 8 bases between. CDR3 length: 13 residues. The germline gives CDR1 SGHTA, CDR2 FQGNSA. This chain's CDR3 is CASSRIYTDTQYF. The part of the CDR3 DNA that was read is TGTGCCAGCAGCCGTATTTACACAGATACG.

The sequenced part of the CDR3 DNA is TGCGCCAGCAGCTGGGGGACAGTTACAGATGAAAAA. It yields the protein CASSWGTVTDEK. The full CDR3 is CASSWGTVTDEKLFF. The rearrangement joins TRBV5-1 to TRBJ1-4, with 7 bases that match TRBD1. The CDR3 goes on 3 residues after the read ends, and that part is filled in from the germline J gene. The CDR3 extends over 15 amino acids. The trim removed 3 bases at V and 6 bases at J, leaving 8 bases unmatched. Germline CDR1 and CDR2: SGHRS and YFSETQ.

A note on this clone: The CDR3 end falls 3 residues outside the read, so it is completed with the germline J gene. The V gene is TRBV6-2 or TRBV6-3, the J gene TRBJ2-3; TRBD2 matches 14 bases. Unmatched junction bases numbered 6, after V lost 3 bases and J lost 4 bases. Germline assignment: CDR1 MNHEY and CDR2 SVGEGT. This CDR3 has 17 residues. The covered CDR3 bases are TGTGCCAGCAGTTATAGACTAGCGGGAGGGCCCGCAGATACG. Its protein is CASSYRLAGGPADT. The entire CDR3 sequence reads CASSYRLAGGPADTQYF.

Worth noting for this clone: The read halts 3 residues ahead of the CDR3 end, with the missing end drawn from the germline J gene. V and J are TRBV19 and TRBJ1-2, with a possible D match to TRBD1 (6 bases). The CDR3 consists of 13 residues. Trimming pared 7 bases from V and 2 bases from J, leaving 11 bases between. Germline values: CDR1 LNHDA, CDR2 SQIVND (reference sequence). The CDR3 DNA, read in part, is TGTGCCAGTACTCCGGACAGCAACTATGGC. Translated, it gives CASTPDSNYG. In full, the CDR3 is CASTPDSNYGYTF. The variable domain in full, completed from reference TRBV19 and TRBJ1-2, reads DGGITQSPKYLFRKEGQNVTLSCEQNLNHDAMYWYRQDPGQGLRLIYYSQIVNDFQKGDIAEGYSVSREKKESFPLTVTSAQKNPTAFYLCASTPDSNYGYTFGSGTRLTVV.